These T cell receptor beta chains were read from a single sample in a study of cytomegalovirus exposure and HLA in healthy donors. Repertoires were generated with immunoSEQ multiplex PCR, while TCRdb's copy carries only in-frame clones and drops some. This sample carries about 120,000 clones, 73% of them seen once, and the ten largest clones take 4% to 5%. Specimen: PBMCs. These receptors came from a woman in her thirties or forties in good health and CMV-seronegative. Both conserved end residues are part of each CDR3. Each record gives: D gene, clone size, J gene, V gene, CDR3 protein, CDR3 DNA. The D gene is left open where the match is weak. Expanded clones are given a class, and other clones once, few, many or no size at all.

D: TRBD2; size: -; J: TRBJ2-2; V: TRBV5-5; CDR3: CASSLDPSGGTGELFF; DNA: TGTGCCAGCAGCTTGGATCCTAGCGGGGGCACCGGGGAGCTGTTTTTT
D: TRBD1; size: -; J: TRBJ1-4; V: TRBV25-1; CDR3: CASSRTGEVSLVEKLFF; DNA: TGTGCCAGCAGCAGGACAGGGGAAGTTTCGTTGGTTGAAAAACTGTTTTTT
D: -; size: few; J: TRBJ2-2; V: TRBV7-3; CDR3: CASSLDPGAQGELFF; DNA: TGTGCCAGCAGCTTAGATCCAGGGGCGCAGGGGGAGCTGTTTTTT
D: TRBD2; size: -; J: TRBJ2-7; V: TRBV4-1; CDR3: CASSQDPSGGYSYEQYF; DNA: TGCGCCAGCAGCCAAGATCCTAGCGGGGGATATTCCTACGAGCAGTACTTC
D: TRBD1; size: -; J: TRBJ2-7; V: TRBV2; CDR3: CASIGRDRGSDEQYF; DNA: TGTGCCAGCATCGGCCGGGACAGGGGTTCTGACGAGCAGTACTTC
D: -; size: -; J: TRBJ2-7; V: TRBV28; CDR3: CASRPRQTPYEQYF; DNA: TGTGCCAGCAGGCCGAGGCAGACCCCCTACGAGCAGTACTTC
D: -; size: -; J: TRBJ2-1; V: TRBV6-5; CDR3: CASSPGTYNEQFF; DNA: TGTGCCAGCAGTCCGGGAACCTACAATGAGCAGTTCTTC
D: -; size: -; J: TRBJ1-1; V: TRBV7-2; CDR3: CASSFGEYTEAFF; DNA: TGTGCCAGCAGCTTTGGGGAGTACACTGAAGCTTTCTTT
D: -; size: -; J: TRBJ1-5; V: TRBV28; CDR3: CASSSLWQGSNQPQHF; DNA: TGTGCCAGCAGTTCCCTTTGGCAGGGGAGCAATCAGCCCCAGCATTTT
D: TRBD2; size: -; J: TRBJ2-1; V: TRBV7-3; CDR3: CASSLTLAGYNEQFF; DNA: TGTGCCAGCAGCTTAACACTAGCGGGATACAATGAGCAGTTCTTC
D: TRBD1; size: few; J: TRBJ2-2; V: TRBV18; CDR3: CASSGDRNTGELFF; DNA: TGTGCCAGCTCAGGGGACAGGAACACCGGGGAGCTGTTTTTT
D: TRBD1; size: -; J: TRBJ1-2; V: TRBV6-6; CDR3: CASSTGQGTYGYTF; DNA: TGCGCCAGCAGTACCGGACAGGGTACCTATGGCTACACCTTC
D: TRBD1; size: -; J: TRBJ2-7; V: TRBV9; CDR3: CASSPRTGSSYEQYF; DNA: TGTGCCAGCAGCCCCCGGACAGGGAGCTCCTACGAGCAGTACTTC
D: TRBD1; size: -; J: TRBJ2-7; V: TRBV5-1; CDR3: CASSLNFIGTGNEQYF; DNA: TGCGCCAGCAGCTTGAATTTCATTGGGACAGGGAACGAGCAGTACTTC
D: TRBD2; size: -; J: TRBJ2-1; V: TRBV27; CDR3: CASSSTGGGSYNEQFF; DNA: TGTGCCAGCAGTTCTACTGGGGGAGGGTCCTACAATGAGCAGTTCTTC
D: -; size: once; J: TRBJ2-1; V: TRBV10-3; CDR3: CAISDMTRSNEQFF; DNA: TGTGCCATCAGTGATATGACTCGTTCCAATGAGCAGTTCTTC
D: TRBD1; size: -; J: TRBJ1-2; V: TRBV2; CDR3: CASSEARTGKNYGYTF; DNA: TGTGCCAGCAGTGAAGCTCGGACAGGCAAGAACTATGGCTACACCTTC
D: TRBD1; size: -; J: TRBJ2-1; V: TRBV2; CDR3: CASRRGQETYNEQFF; DNA: TGTGCCAGCAGACGTGGACAGGAAACCTACAATGAGCAGTTCTTC
D: -; size: few; J: TRBJ2-1; V: TRBV7-2; CDR3: CASSLAAGPYNEQFF; DNA: TGTGCCAGCAGCCTGGCGGCGGGCCCCTACAATGAGCAGTTCTTC
D: TRBD2; size: -; J: TRBJ2-3; V: TRBV4-3; CDR3: CASSQDPTSGVSTDTQYF; DNA: TGCGCCAGCAGCCAAGATCCCACTAGCGGGGTTTCCACAGATACGCAGTATTTT
D: TRBD1; size: -; J: TRBJ1-6; V: TRBV2; CDR3: CASSVDRAGSPLHF; DNA: TGTGCCAGCAGCGTGGACAGGGCGGGTTCACCCCTCCACTTT
D: TRBD2; size: -; J: TRBJ2-3; V: TRBV10-3; CDR3: CAISTRTSGRGSGDTQYF; DNA: TGTGCCATCAGTACCAGGACTAGCGGGAGAGGAAGTGGAGATACGCAGTATTTT